The clone carrying this T cell receptor beta chain was counted ten times or more. In TCRdb, the RT-PCR reads were re-called with MiXCR into one record per CDR3 protein. In the table there are about 680,000 distinct CDR3 sequences, 14% of which are singletons. This TCR came from a female donor in good health, serving as a healthy control. The sample comprised memory CD4+ T cells from blood.

CDR3 DNA sequence: TGTGCCAGCAGCTCGATGAGACAGGGGGCAGGCGAGCAGTACTTC. Its protein product is CASSSMRQGAGEQYF. V is TRBV7-2 and J is TRBJ2-7, with TRBD1 matching over 10 bases. CDR1 and CDR2 (germline): SGHTA, FQGNSA. The CDR3 is made up of 15 amino acids. The ends lost 4 bases at V and 6 bases at J; junction bases unmatched: 9.